The 23 T cell receptor beta chains below come from one sample, sequenced in a study of T cell clonotyping in hematopoietic cell transplantation. Libraries were prepared by immunoSEQ multiplex PCR; TCRdb keeps only in-frame clonotypes and omits some of them. Among some 40,000 clones, around 94% were seen once, and the ten largest hold roughly 0.82%. Sample: peripheral blood mononuclear cells. All receptors derive from a woman aged 50 to 60 in good health. Some clones in this sample may be carry-over from other donors' samples.

This chain links TRBV27 with TRBJ1-6, with D perhaps matching TRBD1 (5 bases). V lost 0 bases, J lost 10 bases, and 16 bases lay in between. The germline V gene encodes CDR1 MNHEY and CDR2 SMNVEV (reference sequence). The CDR3 runs to 16 residues. CDR3 in DNA: TGTGCCAGCAGTTTATCGGGCCCAGGGATCGGGTCACCCCTCCACTTT. The encoded protein is CASSLSGPGIGSPLHF.

The chain joins TRBV28 to TRBJ1-6; D is ambiguous. Germline assignment: CDR1 MDHEN and CDR2 SYDVKM. Trimming cost V 6 bases and J 11 bases, with 23 bases left between them. The CDR3 is 16 residues long. The CDR3 bases are TGTGCCAGCAGACCGAAGGACGGGTGGGTGGGAACACCCCTCCACTTT. Translated, it gives CASRPKDGWVGTPLHF.

This chain links TRBV6-1 with TRBJ2-2; the D gene is possibly TRBD1 (6 bases). The CDR3 runs 16 residues. The germline V gene has CDR1 MNHNS and CDR2 SASEGT. The ends were cut back, 1 base at V and 2 bases at J, with 11 bases in the middle. The CDR3 reads CASSEVSGANTGELFF. The CDR3 DNA is TGTGCCAGCAGTGAAGTTTCAGGGGCCAACACCGGGGAGCTGTTTTTT.

This chain links TRBV18 with TRBJ2-5; D is unclear. CDR1 KGHSH and CDR2 LQKENI come from the germline V gene. The CDR3 length is 11 residues. Trimming stripped 3 bases from V and 3 bases from J, with 2 bases between. As DNA, the CDR3 is TGTGCCAGCTCACCGGAAGAGACCCAGTACTTC. Amino acids: CASSPEETQYF. Complete variable domain (other parts from reference TRBV18 and TRBJ2-5): NAGVMQNPRHLVRRRGQEARLRCSPMKGHSHVYWYRQLPEEGLKFMVYLQKENIIDESGMPKERFSAEFPKEGPSILRIQQVVRGDSAAYFCASSPEETQYFGPGTRLLVL.

The DNA of the CDR3 is TGTGCCAGCAGTCCACGAACGAGTGGAACCGGGGAGCTGTTTTTT. As protein: CASSPRTSGTGELFF. The V gene is TRBV2, the J gene TRBJ2-2; unclear D gene. The germline V and J ends were trimmed by 5 bases and 5 bases, with 15 bases remaining between them. The CDR3 covers 15 residues. Germline CDR1 SNHLY, CDR2 FYNNEI.

The rearrangement links TRBV6-5 to TRBJ1-6; tentatively, D is TRBD1 (5 bases). The CDR3 runs 14 residues. V lost 6 bases to trimming and J lost 7 bases, with 13 bases between them. From germline, CDR1 is MNHEY and CDR2 SVGAGI. CDR3: CASSSGLVNSPLHF. The CDR3 DNA reads as TGTGCCAGCAGCTCGGGACTGGTGAATTCACCCCTCCACTTT.

The V gene is TRBV7-9, the J gene TRBJ1-2; D is perhaps TRBD1 (5 bases). The CDR3 has 14 amino acids. The germline V and J ends were trimmed by 5 bases and 5 bases, with 15 bases remaining between them. Germline V gene lookup returns CDR1 SEHNR and CDR2 FQNEAQ (reference sequence). The CDR3 DNA reads TGTGCCAGCAGCGAACAGGTGGTATTATATGGCTACACCTTC. This translates into CASSEQVVLYGYTF.

The chain couples TRBV5-1 to TRBJ1-2; D call uncertain. Germline-derived CDR1 and CDR2 are SGHRS and YFSETQ. V lost 4 bases, J lost 4 bases, and 8 bases lay in between. CDR3 length equals 12 residues. CDR3 amino acids: CASSIPPYGYTF. The CDR3 nucleotides read TGCGCCAGCAGCATCCCCCCCTATGGCTACACCTTC.

J is TRBJ2-1 and V is TRBV29-1, with a tentative D call TRBD2 (6 bases). V was cut by 6 bases and J by 9 bases, with 6 bases left in between. CDR1 is SQVTM, CDR2 ANQGSEA, per germline. The length of the CDR3 is 9 residues. The CDR3: CSVGGEQFF. The CDR3 DNA reads as TGCAGCGTGGGGGGTGAGCAGTTCTTC.

The sample holds one count of this clone. The V call is TRBV9, the J call TRBJ2-7, with 9 positions matching TRBD2. Germline V gives CDR1 SGDLS, CDR2 YYNGEE. There are 13 residues in the CDR3. The V segment lost 6 bases and the J segment 6 bases; nucleotides outside the gene matches: 7. CDR3 loop: CASNLAGPGEQYF. As DNA, the CDR3 is TGTGCCAGCAACCTAGCGGGGCCGGGCGAGCAGTACTTC.

This chain connects TRBV9 to TRBJ2-1, with D tentatively TRBD1 or TRBD2 (6 bases each). Trimming left V 7 bases short and J 2 bases short, with 16 bases between. The length of the CDR3 is 15 residues. Per the germline V gene, CDR1 is SGDLS and CDR2 is YYNGEE. CDR3 sequence reads: CASDERGEAYNEQFF. CDR3 sequence (DNA): TGTGCCAGCGACGAAAGGGGGGAAGCCTACAATGAGCAGTTCTTC.

This clone was detected only once. The V gene is TRBV6-5, the J gene TRBJ2-2; D gene ambiguous. Germline values: CDR1 MNHEY, CDR2 SVGAGI. V was clipped by 10 bases and J by 0 bases, with 15 bases between them. This CDR3 is built from 15 residues. The CDR3 DNA is TGTGCCACCAGGATAAGCCTTTCGAACACCGGGGAGCTGTTTTTT. Protein sequence: CATRISLSNTGELFF.

The genes are TRBV19 and TRBJ2-7; 10 nucleotides align to TRBD2. The J segment lost 1 base and the V segment lost 4 bases, leaving 1 base of the junction unmatched. This CDR3 has 14 amino acids. Per germline, CDR1 LNHDA and CDR2 SQIVND (reference sequence). This CDR3 is CASSRTSGSYEQYF. DNA for the CDR3: TGTGCCAGTAGTAGGACTAGCGGTTCCTACGAGCAGTACTTC.

The V and J genes are TRBV6-1 and TRBJ1-5; D uncertain. Germline V gene lookup returns CDR1 MNHNS and CDR2 SASEGT. This CDR3 has 14 amino acids. Trimming took 4 bases from V and 5 from J, leaving 12 bases between them. DNA for the CDR3: TGTGCCAGCAGTGGTGTTCGTTTCCATCAGCCCCAGCATTTT. Translated: CASSGVRFHQPQHF.

The chain employs TRBV2 and TRBJ1-2, with D possibly matching TRBD1 (6 bases). The CDR3 contains 13 residues. V was trimmed by 6 bases and J by 7 bases, leaving 15 bases between them. Looked up from germline, CDR1 is SNHLY and CDR2 is FYNNEI. The chain's CDR3 is CASRTLRGTGYTF. The CDR3 coding sequence is TGTGCCAGCAGGACCCTCAGGGGTACTGGCTACACCTTC.

The chain employs TRBV4-3 and TRBJ2-3; no definite D call. This CDR3 is 16 amino acids long. CDR1 and CDR2 from the germline V gene are LGHNA and YSLEER. V gave up 0 bases and J gave up 7 bases, with 17 bases separating them. The CDR3 loop is CASSQDLSTGGNTQYF. CDR3 coding DNA: TGCGCCAGCAGCCAAGATCTGTCAACCGGCGGTAATACGCAGTATTTT.

The V and J genes are TRBV28 and TRBJ1-4; TRBD1 aligns across 7 bases. The CDR3 consists of 15 residues. After removal of 6 bases from V and 4 bases from J, the junction contained 8 bases not matched to a gene. Germline values: CDR1 MDHEN, CDR2 SYDVKM. The DNA for the CDR3 is TGTGCCAGCAGACTCCAGGGGGAGATTAATGAAAAACTGTTTTTT. This gives the protein CASRLQGEINEKLFF.

The chain joins TRBV7-2 to TRBJ2-5; D gene uncertain. CDR3 length: 13 amino acids. V lost 0 bases, J lost 5 bases, and 7 bases lay in between. The germline gives CDR1 SGHTA, CDR2 FQGNSA. CDR3 coding DNA: TGTGCCAGCAGCTTAGCGCCGGCTGAGACCCAGTACTTC. This encodes CASSLAPAETQYF.

This chain links TRBV19 with TRBJ2-2, with D perhaps matching TRBD1 (6 bases). With 7 bases removed from V and 6 bases from J, the gap between germline ends came to 12 bases. Germline V CDR1 and CDR2: LNHDA, SQIVND (reference sequence). There are 13 residues in the CDR3. The CDR3 sequence is CASTRGLPGELFF. The DNA of the CDR3 is TGTGCCAGTACCAGGGGTTTGCCCGGGGAGCTGTTTTTT.

The V and J genes are TRBV6-1 and TRBJ2-7, with 7 nucleotides matching TRBD1. Germline V gives CDR1 MNHNS, CDR2 SASEGT. The CDR3 has 15 residues. V shed 8 bases and J 5 bases; nucleotides not matched to a gene: 15. This chain's CDR3 is CASPPMRQGVNEQYF. The CDR3 region has the DNA TGTGCCAGCCCACCGATGAGACAGGGTGTCAACGAGCAGTACTTC.

This chain uses TRBV7-3 with TRBJ2-1, with 10 bases matching TRBD2. From germline, CDR1 is SGHTA and CDR2 FQGTGA. The CDR3 is 15 residues long. V shed 5 bases and J 2 bases; nucleotides not matched to a gene: 3. CDR3 residues: CASSNSGGPYNEQFF. The CDR3 DNA sequence: TGTGCCAGCAGCAATAGCGGGGGGCCCTACAATGAGCAGTTCTTC.

The chain employs TRBV9 and TRBJ2-3; D gene uncertain. Germline-derived CDR1 and CDR2 are SGDLS and YYNGEE. The V end was cut by 0 bases, the J end by 4 bases, with 9 bases between. This CDR3 contains 14 residues. The CDR3: CASSVGPDADTQYF. The CDR3 region has the DNA TGTGCCAGCAGCGTAGGACCGGACGCAGATACGCAGTATTTT.

The count of this clone is one. The CDR3 loop is CASSLHRDGEKLFF. The CDR3 bases are TGTGCCAGCAGTTTACACAGGGATGGGGAAAAACTGTTTTTT. The rearrangement links TRBV28 to TRBJ1-4, with D possibly matching TRBD1 (6 bases). The V end was cut by 2 bases, the J end by 8 bases, with 12 bases between. Looked up from germline, CDR1 is MDHEN and CDR2 is SYDVKM. This CDR3 is 14 amino acids long.